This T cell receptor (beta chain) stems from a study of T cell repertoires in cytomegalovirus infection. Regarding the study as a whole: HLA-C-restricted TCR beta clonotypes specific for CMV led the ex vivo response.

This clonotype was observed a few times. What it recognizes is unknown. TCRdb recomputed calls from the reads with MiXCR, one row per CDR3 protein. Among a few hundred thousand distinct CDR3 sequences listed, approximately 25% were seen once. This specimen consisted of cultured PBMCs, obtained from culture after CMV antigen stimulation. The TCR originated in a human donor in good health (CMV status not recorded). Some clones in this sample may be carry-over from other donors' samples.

DNA of the CDR3: TGTGCCACAGCCGATACCTCGCTCTCCAATGAGCAGTTCTTC. The encoded protein is CATADTSLSNEQFF. The chain has TRBV24-1 and TRBJ2-1, with D unresolved. CDR1 and CDR2 (germline): KGHDR, SFDVKD. V was pared by 10 bases and J by 6 bases, with 18 bases between. The CDR3 loop spans 14 amino acids.